Below are 30 T cell receptor beta chains sequenced from a single sample in a study of T cell responses to AZD1222 COVID-19 vaccine. Assay used: immunoSEQ multiplex PCR; TCRdb lists only in-frame clones, some missing. Among about 85,000 clones, less than 90% were seen once, and the ten largest hold roughly 7.6%. The sample was peripheral blood, taken on day 0 of AZD1222 vaccination. All receptors derive from an adult in good health.

The CDR3 is CASSTPGTDGYTF. CDR3 nucleotide sequence: TGTGCCAGTAGTACTCCGGGGACGGATGGCTACACCTTC. The chain uses TRBV19 and TRBJ1-2; D is perhaps TRBD1 (5 bases). The CDR3 loop spans 13 amino acids. V was clipped by 4 bases and J by 6 bases, with 12 bases between them. Germline V gives CDR1 LNHDA, CDR2 SQIVND (reference sequence).

The V gene is TRBV10-3, the J gene TRBJ1-1, with D possibly being TRBD1 (5 bases). CDR1 is ENHRY and CDR2 is SYGVKD in the germline V gene. This CDR3 has 14 amino acids. Trimming removed 7 bases from V and 2 bases from J, with 14 bases in between. In DNA, the CDR3 is TGTGCCATCAAAGGCCAGGGAACTAACACTGAAGCTTTCTTT. Amino acid sequence: CAIKGQGTNTEAFF.

The CDR3 bases are TGTGCCAGCAGTTACTCTCGGCCGGGGGCAACAGATACGCAGTATTTT. Translated, it gives CASSYSRPGATDTQYF. The chain joins TRBV6-5 to TRBJ2-3; D possibly uses TRBD1 or TRBD2 (6 bases each). V lost 0 bases and J 3 bases, leaving 13 bases between the germline ends. Germline CDR1 reads MNHEY; CDR2 reads SVGAGI. This CDR3 spans 16 amino acids.

The table lists this clone with a few counts. The chain recombines TRBV2 with TRBJ1-2; D may be TRBD1 (6 bases). From germline, CDR1 is SNHLY and CDR2 FYNNEI. V was trimmed by 7 bases and J by 2 bases, leaving 14 bases between them. This CDR3 comprises 14 residues. The CDR3 DNA sequence: TGTGCCAGCACTAGGCAGGGGTCAAACTATGGCTACACCTTC. Amino acid sequence: CASTRQGSNYGYTF.

The V call is TRBV7-9, the J call TRBJ2-3; TRBD1 matches 9 bases. CDR1 and CDR2 from the germline V gene are SEHNR and FQNEAQ (reference sequence). After removal of 0 bases from V and 9 bases from J, the junction contained 1 base not matched to a gene. This CDR3 region has 13 residues. CDR3 coding DNA: TGTGCCAGCAGCTTAGCGGGGACAGGGACGCAGTATTTT. Protein: CASSLAGTGTQYF.

The chain combines TRBV2 with TRBJ2-1, with TRBD2 matching over 8 bases. V was clipped by 4 bases and J by 9 bases; unmatched bases: 11. Looked up from germline, CDR1 is SNHLY and CDR2 is FYNNEI. The CDR3 runs to 15 residues. CDR3 sequence (DNA): TGTGCCAGCAGTGGAGTTTCGGGGGGGGCGCGTGAGCAGTTCTTC. Amino acid sequence: CASSGVSGGAREQFF.

This chain links TRBV29-1 with TRBJ2-7; 16 nucleotides match TRBD2. Trimming at V came to 0 bases and at J to 3 bases, leaving 5 bases not matched to a gene. The CDR3 extends over 17 amino acids. Germline lookup yields CDR1 SQVTM and CDR2 ANQGSEA. The CDR3 region is CSVEDKGTSGGGYEQYF. The DNA for the CDR3 is TGCAGCGTTGAAGATAAAGGGACTAGCGGGGGGGGCTACGAGCAGTACTTC.

This clone has only one observation. The V and J genes are TRBV27 and TRBJ2-5; 7 bases align to TRBD1. The CDR3 length is 14 residues. Per the germline V gene, CDR1 is MNHEY and CDR2 is SMNVEV (reference sequence). The junction had 4 bases not matched to a gene; V was cut back by 3 bases and J by 3 bases. Here the CDR3 reads CASSFGDREETQYF. CDR3 DNA sequence: TGTGCCAGCAGTTTCGGAGACAGGGAAGAGACCCAGTACTTC.

This chain links TRBV9 with TRBJ2-3, with a weak D call TRBD1 (6 bases). This CDR3 spans 15 amino acids. Trimming left V 3 bases short and J 4 bases short, with 15 bases between. Looked up from germline, CDR1 is SGDLS and CDR2 is YYNGEE. CDR3 loop: CASSAQGSVADTQYF. CDR3 DNA: TGTGCCAGCAGCGCCCAGGGGTCAGTGGCAGATACGCAGTATTTT.

The V and J genes are TRBV27 and TRBJ1-6; D gene uncertain. CDR1 is MNHEY, CDR2 SMNVEV, per germline (reference sequence). Trimming took off 3 bases at V and 8 bases at J, with 5 bases between the two ends. This CDR3 region has 12 residues. Here the CDR3 reads CASSFGDSPLHF. The CDR3 region has the DNA TGTGCCAGCAGTTTCGGTGATTCACCCCTCCACTTT.

The chain recombines TRBV19 with TRBJ2-1; D gene uncertain. The CDR3 extends over 12 amino acids. The germline V gene encodes CDR1 LNHDA and CDR2 SQIVND (reference sequence). Trimming stripped 3 bases from V and 5 bases from J, with 5 bases between. The CDR3 coding sequence is TGTGCCAGTAGTATGATCGACAATGAGCAGTTCTTC. The encoded protein is CASSMIDNEQFF. Complete variable domain (other parts from reference TRBV19 and TRBJ2-1): DGGITQSPKYLFRKEGQNVTLSCEQNLNHDAMYWYRQDPGQGLRLIYYSQIVNDFQKGDIAEGYSVSREKKESFPLTVTSAQKNPTAFYLCASSMIDNEQFFGPGTRLTVL.

Turning to this clone: A junction end diverges from the germline sequence, so it may reflect a read error. The chain combines TRBV28 with TRBJ2-5; perhaps TRBD1 as D (5 bases). The CDR3 length is 18 residues. Germline-derived CDR1 and CDR2 are MDHEN and SYDVKM. The CDR3 loop reads CVSSPRSTKQAQKRTQYF. The CDR3 DNA is TGTGTCAGCAGCCCAAGAAGTACAAAACAGGCCCAGAAAAGGACCCAGTACTTC.

The chain joins TRBV5-1 to TRBJ2-3; 12 nucleotides align to TRBD2. The junction had 4 bases not matched to a gene; V was cut back by 2 bases and J by 6 bases. This CDR3 contains 15 residues. In germline, CDR1 is SGHRS, CDR2 YFSETQ. The CDR3 region is CASSFLAGGRDTQYF. CDR3 in DNA: TGCGCCAGCAGCTTCCTAGCGGGGGGGCGCGATACGCAGTATTTT.

The gene calls are TRBV6-4 and TRBJ1-2, with TRBD1 matching 11 bases. J gave up 4 bases and V 6 bases, and 4 bases lay outside the gene matches. The germline gives CDR1 MRHNA, CDR2 SNTAGT. The CDR3 sequence is 14 residues long. The CDR3 here is CASRGQGDGYGYTF. DNA for the CDR3: TGTGCCAGCAGGGGACAGGGGGACGGCTATGGCTACACCTTC.

V usage is TRBV19 and J usage is TRBJ1-1; D is undetermined. The CDR3 sequence is 13 residues long. Germline V gene lookup returns CDR1 LNHDA and CDR2 SQIVND (reference sequence). Between the trimmed V and J ends, which lost 8 bases and 5 bases, there was a span of 15 bases. The CDR3 spells CASLNRRETEAFF. In DNA, the CDR3 is TGTGCCAGTCTTAACCGGAGGGAAACTGAAGCTTTCTTT.

This chain connects TRBV5-1 to TRBJ2-3; unclear D gene. CDR3 length: 12 residues. Per germline, CDR1 SGHRS and CDR2 YFSETQ. V was pared by 6 bases and J by 6 bases, with 11 bases between. This CDR3 is CASTMGSDTQYF. The CDR3 region has the DNA TGCGCCAGCACCATGGGGTCGGATACGCAGTATTTT.

This clone was seen just once. The chain recombines TRBV27 with TRBJ1-3; tentatively, D is TRBD1 (6 bases). The V end was cut by 6 bases, the J end by 0 bases, with 12 bases between. The CDR3 extends over 15 amino acids. Germline V CDR1 and CDR2: MNHEY, SMNVEV (reference sequence). CDR3 sequence reads: CASSPDRSSGNTIYF. The CDR3 DNA sequence: TGTGCCAGCAGCCCGGACAGATCCTCTGGAAACACCATATATTTT.

The rearrangement uses TRBV5-4 and TRBJ2-7, with TRBD1 identical over 10 bases. The CDR3 consists of 14 residues. The V gene end was trimmed by 3 bases and the J gene end by 4 bases; junction bases not matched to a gene: 4. The germline CDR1 and CDR2 sequences are SGHNT and YYREEE (reference sequence). This CDR3 is CASSSRDRGYEQYF. DNA for the CDR3: TGTGCCAGCAGCTCCCGGGACAGGGGATACGAGCAGTACTTC.

The V call is TRBV6-5, the J call TRBJ1-2; 8 bases match TRBD1. This CDR3 spans 15 amino acids. Losses at the gene ends were 6 bases for V and 3 bases for J; bases not matched to a gene: 9. The germline CDR1 and CDR2 sequences are MNHEY and SVGAGI. CDR3: CASRPTGGLDYGYTF. CDR3 DNA sequence: TGTGCCAGCAGACCAACAGGGGGTCTAGACTATGGCTACACCTTC.

The gene calls are TRBV10-2 and TRBJ2-7, with D perhaps given as TRBD1 or TRBD2 (6 bases each). CDR1 WSHSY and CDR2 SAAADI come from the germline V gene. The CDR3 sequence is 18 residues long. Trimming cost V 7 bases and J 0 bases, with 25 bases left between them. CDR3 in amino acids: CASTYFSEGDGSSYEQYF. The CDR3 nucleotides read TGCGCCAGCACCTATTTTTCGGAGGGGGACGGGAGCTCCTACGAGCAGTACTTC.

The genes are TRBV20-1 and TRBJ2-7; tentative D call: TRBD2 (5 bases). The length of the CDR3 is 11 residues. Trimming left V 6 bases short and J 5 bases short, with 11 bases between. Germline lookup yields CDR1 DFQATT and CDR2 SNEGSKA (reference sequence). The CDR3 region is CSAKDFDEQYF. CDR3 DNA: TGCAGTGCCAAGGACTTTGACGAGCAGTACTTC.

V usage is TRBV18 and J usage is TRBJ2-5, with D possibly TRBD2 on 5 matching bases. The germline V and J ends were trimmed by 3 bases and 2 bases, with 13 bases remaining between them. CDR3 size: 15 residues. From germline, CDR1 is KGHSH and CDR2 LQKENI. CDR3 amino acids: CASSPSGERQETQYF. CDR3 coding DNA: TGTGCCAGCTCACCCTCCGGGGAGAGGCAAGAGACCCAGTACTTC.

The chain has TRBV20-1 and TRBJ1-1, with unresolved D. Germline V lookup: CDR1 DFQATT, CDR2 SNEGSKA (reference sequence). Trimming removed 5 bases at V and 6 bases at J, with 10 bases between. CDR3 length: 11 amino acids. CDR3 nucleotides: TGCAGTGCTGTAGGGTGGCCTGAAGCTTTCTTT. Encoded protein: CSAVGWPEAFF.

The chain links TRBV7-3 to TRBJ2-3, with 9 positions matching TRBD2. Trimming took 3 bases from V and 3 from J; bases not matched to a gene: 7. This CDR3 spans 16 amino acids. CDR1 SGHTA and CDR2 FQGTGA come from the germline V gene. The CDR3 region is CASSFRGRAGTDTQYF. In DNA, the CDR3 is TGTGCCAGCAGCTTCCGCGGGAGGGCCGGGACAGATACGCAGTATTTT. Filled out from reference TRBV7-3 and TRBJ2-3, the complete variable domain reads GAGVSQTPSNKVTEKGKYVELRCDPISGHTALYWYRQSLGQGPEFLIYFQGTGAADDSGLPNDRFFAVRPEGSVSTLKIQRTERGDSAVYLCASSFRGRAGTDTQYFGPGTRLTVL.

The rearrangement joins TRBV14 to TRBJ1-2, with D tentatively TRBD1 (5 bases). The CDR3 length is 13 residues. V lost 3 bases and J 4 bases, leaving 9 bases between the germline ends. Germline CDR1 SGHDN, CDR2 FVKESK. CDR3 in DNA: TGTGCCAGCAGCCACAGGGAAGGCTATGGCTACACCTTC. Its translation is CASSHREGYGYTF.

The chain uses TRBV20-1 and TRBJ1-2, with 9 bases lining up with TRBD1. Trimming at V came to 7 bases and at J to 7 bases, leaving 4 bases not matched to a gene. The CDR3 has 11 amino acids. Germline V CDR1 and CDR2: DFQATT, SNEGSKA (reference sequence). CDR3 protein: CSVTGGIGYTF. CDR3 DNA: TGCAGTGTTACAGGGGGCATTGGCTACACCTTC.

The chain couples TRBV5-8 to TRBJ1-2, with D possibly matching TRBD1 (6 bases). Between the trimmed V and J ends, which lost 7 bases and 9 bases, there was a span of 19 bases. The CDR3 totals 13 residues. Germline CDR1 is SGHTS and CDR2 is YDEGEE. CDR3 DNA sequence: TGTGCCAGCGGAGGGGGGACCGGTTGGAGCTACACCTTC. This codes for CASGGGTGWSYTF. The full variable domain, in which reference TRBV5-8 and TRBJ1-2 provide the parts outside the CDR3, is EAGVTQSPTHLIKTRGQQATLRCSPISGHTSVYWYQQALGLGLQFLLWYDEGEERNRGNFPPRFSGRQFPNYSSELNVNALELEDSALYLCASGGGTGWSYTFGSGTRLTVV.

V usage is TRBV3-1 (or the pseudogene TRBV3-2) and J usage is TRBJ2-6; no clear D gene. The CDR3 extends over 16 amino acids. Germline-derived CDR1 and CDR2 are LGHDT and YNNKEL (reference sequence). V shed 1 base and J shed 1 base, with 8 bases lying between them. CDR3 loop: CASSQALGSGANVLTF. In nucleotides, the CDR3 is TGTGCCAGCAGCCAAGCCCTCGGGTCTGGGGCCAACGTCCTGACTTTC.

This clone is deemed medium-sized. The J gene is TRBJ2-1, the V gene TRBV14; D call uncertain. This CDR3 has 16 amino acids. Trimming took off 5 bases at V and 3 bases at J, with 17 bases between the two ends. Germline CDR1 is SGHDN and CDR2 is FVKESK. CDR3 sequence: CASSVTLSSYYNEQFF. The CDR3 DNA reads TGTGCCAGCAGCGTAACCCTTAGCAGCTACTACAATGAGCAGTTCTTC. Full variable domain (outside the CDR3, taken from reference TRBV14 and TRBJ2-1): EAGVTQFPSHSVIEKGQTVTLRCDPISGHDNLYWYRRVMGKEIKFLLHFVKESKQDESGMPNNRFLAERTGGTYSTLKVQPAELEDSGVYFCASSVTLSSYYNEQFFGPGTRLTVL.

V is TRBV30 and J is TRBJ1-6; no reliable D call. CDR3 length: 15 residues. V dropped 0 bases and J dropped 7 bases, with 13 bases sitting between them. The germline V gene encodes CDR1 GTSNPN and CDR2 SVGIG (reference sequence). CDR3 residues: CAWSVTGFGNSPLHF. Here the CDR3 DNA reads TGTGCCTGGAGTGTAACGGGGTTCGGGAATTCACCCCTCCACTTT.